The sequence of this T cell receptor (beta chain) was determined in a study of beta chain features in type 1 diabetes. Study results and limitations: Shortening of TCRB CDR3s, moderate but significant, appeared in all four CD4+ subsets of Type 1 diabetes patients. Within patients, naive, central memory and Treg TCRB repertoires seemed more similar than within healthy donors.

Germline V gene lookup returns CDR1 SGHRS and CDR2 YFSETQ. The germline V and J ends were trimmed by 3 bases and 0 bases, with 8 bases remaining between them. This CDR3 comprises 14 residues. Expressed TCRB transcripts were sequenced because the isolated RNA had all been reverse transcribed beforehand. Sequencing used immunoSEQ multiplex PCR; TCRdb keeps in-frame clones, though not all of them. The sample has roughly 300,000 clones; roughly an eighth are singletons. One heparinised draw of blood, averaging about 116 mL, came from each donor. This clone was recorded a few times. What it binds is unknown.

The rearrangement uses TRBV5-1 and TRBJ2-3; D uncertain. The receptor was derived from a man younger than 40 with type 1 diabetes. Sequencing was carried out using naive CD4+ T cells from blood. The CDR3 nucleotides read TGCGCCAGCAGCTCAGCGTCTAGCACAGATACGCAGTATTTT. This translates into CASSSASSTDTQYF.